This T cell receptor beta chain was sequenced for a study of blood T cell repertoires in COVID-19. Study-wide context: In each case, the material was cDNA or gDNA derived from T cells, B-cell-depleted T cells, or PBMCs.

As processed by the authors: Counts of nucleated cells, estimated from reference gene primer amplification, were obtained. This table comes from immunoSEQ multiplex PCR, and its TCRdb copy is limited to in-frame clones, with some not included. The V and J calls and clone size are taken from that table; D and trimming were inferred from the DNA. There are about 160,000 clones in the sample; 84% occur only once, and roughly 7.1% lies in the top ten. This CDR3 is 17 amino acids long. V lost 1 base, J lost 2 bases, and 7 bases stayed unmatched. CDR1 and CDR2 (germline): KGHSH, LQKENI. This receptor was identified in a middle-aged man who had recovered from COVID-19. The sequencing input was peripheral blood. V is TRBV18 and J is TRBJ1-3; 8 bases map to TRBD1. The CDR3 loop reads CASSPLIPGQAGNTIYF. CDR3 in DNA: TGTGCCAGCTCACCACTAATCCCGGGACAGGCTGGAAACACCATATATTTT.